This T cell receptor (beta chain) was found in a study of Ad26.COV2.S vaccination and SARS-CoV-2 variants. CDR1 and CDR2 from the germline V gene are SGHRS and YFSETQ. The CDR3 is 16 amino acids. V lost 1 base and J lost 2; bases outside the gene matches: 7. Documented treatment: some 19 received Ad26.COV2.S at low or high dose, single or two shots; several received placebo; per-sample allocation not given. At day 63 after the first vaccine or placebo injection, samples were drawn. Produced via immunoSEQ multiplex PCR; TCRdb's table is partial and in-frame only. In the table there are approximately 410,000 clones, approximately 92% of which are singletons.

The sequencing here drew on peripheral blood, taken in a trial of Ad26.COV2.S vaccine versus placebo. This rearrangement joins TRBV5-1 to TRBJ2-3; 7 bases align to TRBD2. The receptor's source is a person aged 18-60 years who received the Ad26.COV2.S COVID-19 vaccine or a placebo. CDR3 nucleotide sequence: TGCGCCAGCAGCTTGACCCCGGGGGGTACCACAGATACGCAGTATTTT. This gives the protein CASSLTPGGTTDTQYF.